The entry that follows covers one TCR beta chain sequence. Its target is not known. The data belong to a study of cytomegalovirus exposure and HLA in healthy donors. Regarding the study as a whole: Whilst most TCR sequences proved rare, a subset of public TCRs occurred across many donors.

Germline V CDR1 and CDR2: SGHDN, FVKESK. The CDR3 totals 14 residues. V shed 8 bases and J 5 bases; nucleotides not matched to a gene: 10. PCR used 60 Vbeta primers and 13 Jbeta primers. Libraries were prepared by immunoSEQ multiplex PCR; TCRdb keeps only in-frame clonotypes and omits some of them. The sample lists approximately 160,000 clones, over 65% occurring once. The V and J genes are TRBV14 and TRBJ1-2; 8 bases map to TRBD1. The origin of this receptor is a man aged 18 to 30 in good health and CMV-seropositive. The sample taken for sequencing was PBMCs. CDR3 residues: CASARYRGDYGYTF. The CDR3 nucleotides are TGTGCCAGCGCGAGATACAGGGGGGATTATGGCTACACCTTC.